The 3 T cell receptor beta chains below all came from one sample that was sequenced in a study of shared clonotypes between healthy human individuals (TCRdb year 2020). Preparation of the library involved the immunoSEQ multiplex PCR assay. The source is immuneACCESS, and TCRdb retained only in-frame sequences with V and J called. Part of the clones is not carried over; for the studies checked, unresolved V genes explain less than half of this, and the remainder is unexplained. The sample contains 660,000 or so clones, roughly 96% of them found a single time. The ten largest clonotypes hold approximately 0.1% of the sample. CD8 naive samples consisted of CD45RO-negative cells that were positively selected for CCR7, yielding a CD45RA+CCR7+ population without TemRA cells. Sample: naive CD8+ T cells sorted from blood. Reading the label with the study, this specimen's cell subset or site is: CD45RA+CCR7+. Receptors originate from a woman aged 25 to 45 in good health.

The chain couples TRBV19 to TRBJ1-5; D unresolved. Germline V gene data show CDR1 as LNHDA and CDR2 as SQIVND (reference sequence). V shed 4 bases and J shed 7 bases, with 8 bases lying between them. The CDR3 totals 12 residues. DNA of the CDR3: TGTGCCAGTAGTACCTTGGGGCAGCCCCAGCATTTT. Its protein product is CASSTLGQPQHF.

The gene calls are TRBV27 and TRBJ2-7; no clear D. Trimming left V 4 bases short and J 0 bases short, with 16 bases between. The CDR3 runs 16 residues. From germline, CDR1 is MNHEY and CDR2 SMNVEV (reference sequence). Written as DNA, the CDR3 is TGTGCCAGCAGTTCTCCGCGTGGCGGCAGCTCCTACGAGCAGTACTTC. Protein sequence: CASSSPRGGSSYEQYF.

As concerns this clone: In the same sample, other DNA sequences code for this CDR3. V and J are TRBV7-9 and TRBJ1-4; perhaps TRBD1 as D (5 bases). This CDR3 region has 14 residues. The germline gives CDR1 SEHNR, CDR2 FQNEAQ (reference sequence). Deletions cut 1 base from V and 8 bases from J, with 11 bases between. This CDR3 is CASSLGGEDEKLFF. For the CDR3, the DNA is TGTGCCAGCAGCTTAGGAGGGGAGGACGAAAAACTGTTTTTT.